This passage covers 18 T cell receptor beta chains from one sample sequenced in a study of Tregs in tolerant kidney transplant recipients. The repertoire was sequenced with immunoSEQ multiplex PCR; TCRdb's copy has only in-frame clones and lacks some. Of fewer than 100,000 clones listed, over 85% were seen once; the top ten hold 0.46%. The sample here was CD4+ T cells from blood, taken before the transplant. These receptors all come from a human donor who received a combined kidney and bone marrow transplant.

The chain couples TRBV5-4 to TRBJ1-1; D is ambiguous. Trimming left V 9 bases short and J 7 bases short, with 13 bases between. This CDR3 spans 11 amino acids. Germline V gene sequence: CDR1 SGHNT, CDR2 YYREEE (reference sequence). DNA for the CDR3: TGTGCCACCCAGAGGGCCAATGAAGCTTTCTTT. Translating gives CATQRANEAFF.

The sample holds one count of this clone. The chain uses TRBV15 and TRBJ2-7; weak D call: TRBD1 (5 bases). This CDR3 region has 11 residues. Deletions cut 6 bases from V and 4 bases from J, with 7 bases between. Per germline, CDR1 LNHNV and CDR2 YYDKDF (reference sequence). In DNA, the CDR3 is TGTGCCACCAGAGGGGTTTACGAGCAGTACTTC. Protein product: CATRGVYEQYF.

The gene calls are TRBV9 and TRBJ1-1, with TRBD1 as a possible D gene (5 bases). Trimming took off 5 bases at V and 0 bases at J, with 11 bases between the two ends. The CDR3 length is 14 residues. Germline V CDR1 and CDR2: SGDLS, YYNGEE. CDR3 region: CASSRGLMNTEAFF. As DNA, the CDR3 is TGTGCCAGCAGTCGGGGACTCATGAACACTGAAGCTTTCTTT. Full variable domain (outside the CDR3, taken from reference TRBV9 and TRBJ1-1): DSGVTQTPKHLITATGQRVTLRCSPRSGDLSVYWYQQSLDQGLQFLIQYYNGEERAKGNILERFSAQQFPDLHSELNLSSLELGDSALYFCASSRGLMNTEAFFGQGTRLTVV.

The chain is built from TRBV4-1 and TRBJ1-4; the match to TRBD1 covers 7 bases. The length of the CDR3 is 17 residues. The ends lost 1 base at V and 7 bases at J; junction bases unmatched: 12. The germline V gene encodes CDR1 MGHRA and CDR2 YSYEKL. This CDR3 is CASSQGSAQGVGEKLFF. In DNA form, the CDR3 reads TGCGCCAGCAGCCAAGGGTCGGCCCAGGGGGTCGGTGAAAAACTGTTTTTT.

This sequence joins TRBV28 and TRBJ1-2; D not certain. CDR1 MDHEN and CDR2 SYDVKM come from the germline V gene. CDR3 length equals 13 residues. Trimming stripped 1 base from V and 5 bases from J, with 8 bases between. The CDR3: CASSLSTAYGYTF. The CDR3, as DNA: TGTGCCAGCAGTTTATCAACAGCTTATGGCTACACCTTC.

This clone was seen just once. The chain couples TRBV9 to TRBJ1-5, with D unresolved. With 1 base removed from V and 3 bases from J, the gap between germline ends came to 20 bases. The germline V gene has CDR1 SGDLS and CDR2 YYNGEE. This CDR3 has 18 residues. In nucleotides, the CDR3 is TGTGCCAGCAGCGTATTGGGCCCCCGTGAACCCCCCAATCAGCCCCAGCATTTT. The encoded protein is CASSVLGPREPPNQPQHF. Based on the CDR3 plus reference TRBV9 and TRBJ1-5, the full variable domain is DSGVTQTPKHLITATGQRVTLRCSPRSGDLSVYWYQQSLDQGLQFLIQYYNGEERAKGNILERFSAQQFPDLHSELNLSSLELGDSALYFCASSVLGPREPPNQPQHFGDGTRLSIL.

This chain joins TRBV5-1 and TRBJ1-3; no reliable D call. Trimming stripped 6 bases from V and 0 bases from J, with 10 bases between. Looked up from germline, CDR1 is SGHRS and CDR2 is YFSETQ. There are 14 residues in the CDR3. CDR3 protein: CASKPLGSGNTIYF. The CDR3 DNA reads as TGCGCCAGCAAGCCCCTAGGCTCTGGAAACACCATATATTTT.

This sequence joins TRBV19 and TRBJ2-7, with TRBD2 matching 9 bases. The CDR3 consists of 14 residues. The ends lost 2 bases at V and 6 bases at J; junction bases unmatched: 5. Germline V lookup: CDR1 LNHDA, CDR2 SQIVND (reference sequence). CDR3 loop: CASSIRRGGSEQYF. The CDR3 nucleotides read TGTGCCAGTAGTATACGGCGGGGGGGCTCCGAGCAGTACTTC.

CDR3 sequence: CATSILAAGPQHF. The CDR3 DNA is TGTGCCACCAGCATCTTGGCGGCGGGGCCCCAGCATTTT. The chain joins TRBV15 to TRBJ1-5; D ambiguous. This CDR3 region has 13 residues. The germline V gene has CDR1 LNHNV and CDR2 YYDKDF (reference sequence). V lost 4 bases and J 9 bases, leaving 13 bases between the germline ends.

The chain has TRBV30 and TRBJ1-1; D unresolved. V lost 3 bases to trimming and J lost 1 base, with 12 bases between them. This CDR3 spans 14 amino acids. CDR1 is GTSNPN, CDR2 SVGIG, per germline (reference sequence). The CDR3 coding sequence is TGTGCCTGGAGCGTACTAACGCGGAACACTGAAGCTTTCTTT. Its translation is CAWSVLTRNTEAFF.

Remarks on this clone: One junction end disagrees with the germline gene, perhaps due to a read error. This chain uses TRBV2 with TRBJ2-1; 13 bases align to TRBD2. Germline V gene data show CDR1 as SNHLY and CDR2 as FYNNEI. This CDR3 contains 13 residues. CDR3 region: CASSSTLAGGRVF. The CDR3 coding sequence is TGTGCCAGCAGTTCTACACTAGCGGGAGGGCGCGTCTTC.

This chain links TRBV30 with TRBJ1-1; 9 nucleotides match TRBD1. The germline CDR1 and CDR2 sequences are GTSNPN and SVGIG (reference sequence). The CDR3 runs 14 residues. V dropped 4 bases and J dropped 4; count of bases not matched to a gene: 7. The CDR3 nucleotides read TGTGCCTGGAATCGGGACAGGGCGGGCACTGAAGCTTTCTTT. Protein product: CAWNRDRAGTEAFF.

V and J are TRBV9 and TRBJ2-3; possible D gene TRBD1, 5 bases. Between the trimmed V and J ends, which lost 2 bases and 0 bases, there was a span of 10 bases. The germline CDR1 and CDR2 sequences are SGDLS and YYNGEE. The CDR3 is 15 amino acids. This chain's CDR3 is CASSVQGSSTDTQYF. CDR3 sequence (DNA): TGTGCCAGCAGCGTCCAGGGCTCTAGCACAGATACGCAGTATTTT.

The J gene is TRBJ2-7, the V gene TRBV10-1; 7 positions match TRBD2. The CDR3 is 15 amino acids. In germline, CDR1 is WNHNN, CDR2 SYGVQD (reference sequence). V shed 2 bases, J shed 3 bases, and the junction held 7 bases outside the gene matches. CDR3 in amino acids: CASSELGGKSYEQYF. CDR3 nucleotides: TGCGCCAGCAGTGAGCTGGGGGGGAAGAGCTACGAGCAGTACTTC.

The J gene is TRBJ2-2, the V gene TRBV2; 12 positions agree with TRBD2. After removal of 7 bases from V and 6 bases from J, the junction contained 9 bases not matched to a gene. The length of the CDR3 is 16 residues. CDR1 and CDR2 from the germline V gene are SNHLY and FYNNEI. As DNA, the CDR3 is TGTGCCAGCACCCCGGGCCTAGCGGGGGGGCCCGGGGAGCTGTTTTTT. As protein: CASTPGLAGGPGELFF.

This clone appeared a few times. The genes are TRBV19 and TRBJ1-1, with D hard to call. The CDR3 totals 15 residues. CDR1 and CDR2 (germline): LNHDA, SQIVND (reference sequence). V shed 3 bases and J shed 4 bases, with 15 bases lying between them. CDR3 bases: TGTGCCAGTAGTATGGGGAGGGTGACGTCCACTGAAGCTTTCTTT. It specifies CASSMGRVTSTEAFF.

The genes are TRBV29-1 and TRBJ1-5; unclear D gene. CDR1 is SQVTM and CDR2 is ANQGSEA in the germline V gene. This CDR3 contains 12 residues. V lost 6 bases, J lost 4 bases, and 10 bases lay in between. CDR3 nucleotides: TGCAGCGTGAGACACGGAAATCAGCCCCAGCATTTT. Its translation: CSVRHGNQPQHF.

In DNA form, the CDR3 reads TGTGCCAGTAGTAGGACAGGCGTACACCCTTACACTGAAGCTTTCTTT. Residues: CASSRTGVHPYTEAFF. This sequence joins TRBV19 and TRBJ1-1, with 7 nucleotides matching TRBD1. Looked up from germline, CDR1 is LNHDA and CDR2 is SQIVND (reference sequence). This CDR3 has 16 residues. The junction had 11 bases not matched to a gene; V was cut back by 4 bases and J by 3 bases. The variable domain in full, completed from reference TRBV19 and TRBJ1-1, reads DGGITQSPKYLFRKEGQNVTLSCEQNLNHDAMYWYRQDPGQGLRLIYYSQIVNDFQKGDIAEGYSVSREKKESFPLTVTSAQKNPTAFYLCASSRTGVHPYTEAFFGQGTRLTVV.